The rows below give T cell receptor beta chains drawn from one sample of a study of cytomegalovirus exposure and HLA in healthy donors. The method was immunoSEQ multiplex PCR; TCRdb's version includes in-frame clones alone and lacks a portion of them. The sample holds over 150,000 clones, roughly 80% seen once. The sequencing sample was made of PBMCs. These receptors originate from a male donor in good health and CMV-seropositive. Each CDR3 is given with its conserved first and last residue. D genes are given only for firm matches. The size of a clone is reported for some rows only, either as once, few or many, or as a class for expanded clones.

TRBD1 | NA | TRBJ1-4 | TRBV4-1 | TGCGCCAGCAGCCTGACAGGGGGCAAGGAAAAACTGTTTTTT | CASSLTGGKEKLFF
TRBD2 | NA | TRBJ2-7 | TRBV28 | TGTGCCAGCAGTACCCGAGTTGGACTAGCGGACGACTCCTACGAGCAGTACTTC | CASSTRVGLADDSYEQYF
TRBD1 | NA | TRBJ1-4 | TRBV10-2 | TGCGCCAGCAGACAGGGGCCGTATAATGAAAAACTGTTTTTT | CASRQGPYNEKLFF
TRBD2 | NA | TRBJ2-1 | TRBV7-9 | TGTGCCAGCAGCTCCTTACCGGGACTAGCGTATTACAATGAGCAGTTCTTC | CASSSLPGLAYYNEQFF
TRBD2 | NA | TRBJ2-7 | TRBV4-3 | TGCGCCAGCAGCCAGTCACTAGCGAGCATCTCCTACGAGCAGTACTTC | CASSQSLASISYEQYF
TRBD1 | once | TRBJ2-7 | TRBV27 | TGTGCCAGCAGTTTCGGGACAGGGTTTGTCTCAGACGAGCAGTACTTC | CASSFGTGFVSDEQYF
TRBD1 | NA | TRBJ2-5 | TRBV6-1 | TGTGCCAGCAGCGTTGGACAGGGGGAGACCCAGTACTTC | CASSVGQGETQYF
NA | NA | TRBJ2-7 | TRBV11-2 | TGTGCCAGCAGCTCACGGGGTAGGCGCCCTGGGTGGGAGCAGTACTTC | CASSSRGRRPGWEQYF
TRBD1 | NA | TRBJ2-1 | TRBV7-6 | TGTGCCAGCAGCCTCGCAGGGGGCAATGAGCAGTTCTTC | CASSLAGGNEQFF
NA | NA | TRBJ2-7 | TRBV30 | TGTGCCTGGAGTGCACAGGTTCGCTCCTACGAGCAGTACTTC | CAWSAQVRSYEQYF
TRBD2 | once | TRBJ2-2 | TRBV28 | TGTGCCAGCAGTTTCTCAGTTTTTAGGACTAGCGGGAGACTCACCGGGGAGCTGTTTTTT | CASSFSVFRTSGRLTGELFF
NA | NA | TRBJ2-1 | TRBV27 | TGTGCCAGCAGTTTCCGGGAGCCCTACAATGAGCAGTTCTTC | CASSFREPYNEQFF
TRBD1 | NA | TRBJ2-2 | TRBV9 | TGTGCCAGCAGCCCCCGGACAGGGGTGAACACCGGGGAGCTGTTTTTT | CASSPRTGVNTGELFF
TRBD2 | once | TRBJ2-3 | TRBV4-1 | TGCGCCAGCAGCCTCCTCGGGCGAGCGGGGGAAAGGGATACGCAGTATTTT | CASSLLGRAGERDTQYF
NA | once | TRBJ2-3 | TRBV27 | TGTGCCAGCAAAAGGACAGTCACAGATACGCAGTATTTT | CASKRTVTDTQYF
TRBD1 | NA | TRBJ2-1 | TRBV27 | TGTGCCAGCAGTCTACCGGGACAGGGGTACAATGAGCAGTTCTTC | CASSLPGQGYNEQFF
NA | NA | TRBJ2-7 | TRBV9 | TGTGCCAGCAGCGTAGCTACCCGGGGTGTGGAGCAGTACTTC | CASSVATRGVEQYF
NA | once | TRBJ2-1 | TRBV30 | TGTGCCTGGGCCCCTCGGACTAATGAGCAGTTCTTC | CAWAPRTNEQFF
NA | NA | TRBJ1-5 | TRBV20-1 | TGCAGTGCCGGCGGGCAGCCCCAGCATTTT | CSAGGQPQHF
NA | NA | TRBJ1-3 | TRBV18 | TGTGCCAGCTCATCAGGGGAAAACACCATATATTTT | CASSSGENTIYF
NA | NA | TRBJ2-1 | TRBV6-5 | TGTGCCAGCAGTAGGGGCGGGACCTACAATGAGCAGTTCTTC | CASSRGGTYNEQFF
TRBD2 | NA | TRBJ2-3 | TRBV11-2 | TGTGCCAGCAGCTTAGGCGGGGGGGCAGGAGATACGCAGTATTTT | CASSLGGGAGDTQYF
NA | NA | TRBJ1-3 | TRBV30 | TGTGCCTGGAGGGGACACTCTGGAAACACCATATATTTT | CAWRGHSGNTIYF
NA | NA | TRBJ1-4 | TRBV15 | TGTGCCACCAGCAGAGATGGCGGGGCAACTAATGAAAAACTGTTTTTT | CATSRDGGATNEKLFF
NA | NA | TRBJ2-7 | TRBV2 | TGTGCCAGCAGTGAAGCGCACGGCTACGAGCAGTACTTC | CASSEAHGYEQYF
NA | NA | TRBJ2-6 | TRBV5-6 | TGTGCCAGCAGCTTCAGGGTCCTCCCAGAAGGGGCCAACGGCCTGACTTTC | CASSFRVLPEGANGLTF
NA | NA | TRBJ1-5 | TRBV28 | TGTGCCAGCTCAGGGGGCAATCAGCCCCAGCATTTT | CASSGGNQPQHF
NA | once | TRBJ1-6 | TRBV30 | TGTGCCTGGAACCACTTGGGGCAGGAGAATTCACCCCTCCACTTT | CAWNHLGQENSPLHF
NA | NA | TRBJ1-2 | TRBV19 | TGTGCCAGCAGGGCCACCCAGGGACTCGGCGTGAGAGGCTACACCTTC | CASRATQGLGVRGYTF
NA | NA | TRBJ2-2 | TRBV9 | TGTGCCAGCACCCTTCAGGGACAGAACACCGGGGAGCTGTTTTTT | CASTLQGQNTGELFF
TRBD1 | NA | TRBJ1-1 | TRBV5-6 | TGTGCCAGCAGCTTGGTGGACAGGGACAACACTGAAGCTTTCTTT | CASSLVDRDNTEAFF
NA | few | TRBJ2-2 | TRBV4-3 | TGCGCCAGCAGCCAAGATTGGGGGCTTACCGGGGAGCTGTTTTTT | CASSQDWGLTGELFF
NA | NA | TRBJ1-2 | TRBV4-1 | TGCGCCAGCAGCCAGGTAGGCGGGAGGAACTATGGCTACACCTTC | CASSQVGGRNYGYTF
NA | once | TRBJ1-1 | TRBV27 | TGTGCCAGCAGGTCTTACAGAACTGAAGCTTTCTTT | CASRSYRTEAFF
TRBD2 | NA | TRBJ2-3 | TRBV2 | TGTGCCAGCAGTGCGGGACTAGCGAGGGCAGATACGCAGTATTTT | CASSAGLARADTQYF
NA | NA | TRBJ2-2 | TRBV27 | TGTGCCAGCAGTTTTGAGACCGGGGAGCTGTTTTTT | CASSFETGELFF
TRBD1 | NA | TRBJ1-2 | TRBV7-9 | TGTGCCAGCAGCCCCTTGGACAGGGGCTATGGCTACACCTTC | CASSPLDRGYGYTF
TRBD2 | NA | TRBJ2-7 | TRBV10-3 | TGTGCCATCAGTGAGAAGGGGAGGGTTGGGTACGAGCAGTACTTC | CAISEKGRVGYEQYF
TRBD1 | NA | TRBJ1-2 | TRBV28 | TGTGCCAGCAGTTTATTGGGGGACAGAGCTAACTATGGCTACACCTTC | CASSLLGDRANYGYTF
NA | NA | TRBJ2-7 | TRBV27 | TGTGCCAGCAGTTTATTCTTTAAGGGGTGGGAGGCAACGTCCTACGAGCAGTACTTC | CASSLFFKGWEATSYEQYF
TRBD1 | once | TRBJ1-1 | TRBV7-2 | TGTGCCAGCAGCTGGAAGGGGACAGGGGCGGACACTGAAGCTTTCTTT | CASSWKGTGADTEAFF
NA | NA | TRBJ2-7 | TRBV28 | TGTGCCAGCACCCCATCGGGGAACCTCGAGCAGTACTTC | CASTPSGNLEQYF
TRBD2 | NA | TRBJ2-1 | TRBV9 | TGTGCCAGCAGCGTAGAGGGTAGCGGGAGGGCCTCGAATGAGCAGTTCTTC | CASSVEGSGRASNEQFF
TRBD1 | NA | TRBJ1-6 | TRBV2 | TGTGCCAGCTTAAGGACAGGGGTCAATTCACCCCTCCACTTT | CASLRTGVNSPLHF